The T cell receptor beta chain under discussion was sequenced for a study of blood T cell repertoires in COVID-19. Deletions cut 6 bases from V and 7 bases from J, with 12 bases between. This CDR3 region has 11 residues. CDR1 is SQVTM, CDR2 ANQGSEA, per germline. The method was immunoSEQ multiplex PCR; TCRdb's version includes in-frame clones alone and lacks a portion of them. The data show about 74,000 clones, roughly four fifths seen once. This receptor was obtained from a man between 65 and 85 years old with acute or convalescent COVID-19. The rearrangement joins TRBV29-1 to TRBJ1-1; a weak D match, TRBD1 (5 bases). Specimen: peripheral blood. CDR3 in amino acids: CSVGGAGEAFF. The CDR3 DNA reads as TGCAGCGTCGGGGGAGCTGGTGAAGCTTTCTTT.